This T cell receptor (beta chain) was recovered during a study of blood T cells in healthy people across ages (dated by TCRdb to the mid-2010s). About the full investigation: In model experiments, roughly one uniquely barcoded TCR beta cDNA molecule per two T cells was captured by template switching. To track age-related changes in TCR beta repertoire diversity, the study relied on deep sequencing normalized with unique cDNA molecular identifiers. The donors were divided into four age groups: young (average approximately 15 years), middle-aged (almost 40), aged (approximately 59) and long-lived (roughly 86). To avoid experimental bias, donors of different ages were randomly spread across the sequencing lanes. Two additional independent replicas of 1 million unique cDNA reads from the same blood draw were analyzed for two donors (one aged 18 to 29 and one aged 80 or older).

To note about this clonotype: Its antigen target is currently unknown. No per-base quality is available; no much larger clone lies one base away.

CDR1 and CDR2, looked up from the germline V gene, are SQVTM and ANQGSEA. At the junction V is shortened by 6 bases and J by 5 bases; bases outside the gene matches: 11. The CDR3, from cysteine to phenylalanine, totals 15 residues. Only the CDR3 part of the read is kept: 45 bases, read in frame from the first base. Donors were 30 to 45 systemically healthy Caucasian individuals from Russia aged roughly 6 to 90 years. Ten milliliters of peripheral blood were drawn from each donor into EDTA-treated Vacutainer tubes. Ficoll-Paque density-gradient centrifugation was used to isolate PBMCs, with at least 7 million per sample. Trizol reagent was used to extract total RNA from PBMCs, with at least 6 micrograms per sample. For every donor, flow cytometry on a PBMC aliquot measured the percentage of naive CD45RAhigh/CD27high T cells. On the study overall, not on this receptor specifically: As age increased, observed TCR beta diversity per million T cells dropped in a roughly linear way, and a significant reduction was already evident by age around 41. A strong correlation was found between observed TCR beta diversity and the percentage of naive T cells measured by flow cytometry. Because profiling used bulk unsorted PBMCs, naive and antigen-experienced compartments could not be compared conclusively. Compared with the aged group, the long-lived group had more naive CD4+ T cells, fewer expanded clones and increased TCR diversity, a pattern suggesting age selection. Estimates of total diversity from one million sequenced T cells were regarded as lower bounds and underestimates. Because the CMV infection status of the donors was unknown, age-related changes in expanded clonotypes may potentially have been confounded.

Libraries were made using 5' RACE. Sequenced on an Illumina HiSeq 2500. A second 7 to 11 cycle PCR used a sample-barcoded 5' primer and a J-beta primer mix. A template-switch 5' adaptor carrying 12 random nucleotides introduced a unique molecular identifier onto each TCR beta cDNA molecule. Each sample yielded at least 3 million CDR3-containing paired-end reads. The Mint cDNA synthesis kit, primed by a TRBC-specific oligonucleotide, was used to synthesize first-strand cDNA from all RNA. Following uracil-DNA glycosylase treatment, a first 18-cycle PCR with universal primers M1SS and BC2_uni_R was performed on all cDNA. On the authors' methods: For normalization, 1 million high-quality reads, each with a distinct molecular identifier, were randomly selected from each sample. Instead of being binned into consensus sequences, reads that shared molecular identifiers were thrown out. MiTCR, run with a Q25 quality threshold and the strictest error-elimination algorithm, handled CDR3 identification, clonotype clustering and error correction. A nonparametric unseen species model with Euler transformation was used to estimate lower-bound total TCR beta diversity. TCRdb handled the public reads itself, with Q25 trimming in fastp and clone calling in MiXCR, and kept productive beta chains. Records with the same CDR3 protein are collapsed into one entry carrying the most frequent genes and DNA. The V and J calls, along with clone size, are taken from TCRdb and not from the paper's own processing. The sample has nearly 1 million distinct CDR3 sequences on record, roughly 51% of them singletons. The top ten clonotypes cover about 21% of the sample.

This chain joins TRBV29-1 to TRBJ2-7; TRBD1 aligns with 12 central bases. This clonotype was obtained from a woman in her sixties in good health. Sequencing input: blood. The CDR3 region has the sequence CSVDPGQGARHEQYF. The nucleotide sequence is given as TGCAGCGTGGACCCGGGACAGGGGGCTCGCCACGAGCAGTACTTC.